This T cell receptor beta chain was sequenced in a study of blood T cell repertoires in COVID-19. Study-level background: The study drew acute and convalescent COVID-19 samples from the United States, Italy and Spain.

Only in-frame clones appear in the TCRdb table, and some are missing; sequencing was by immunoSEQ multiplex PCR. This sample has approximately 170,000 clones, with roughly 86% found just once. This CDR3 region has 14 residues. The germline V gene encodes CDR1 SGHDN and CDR2 FVKESK. Trimming cost V 5 bases and J 2 bases, with 12 bases left between them. The specimen was peripheral blood. The source is a man in his 70s with acute or convalescent COVID-19. The chain joins TRBV14 to TRBJ1-2, with a tentative D call TRBD1 (5 bases). CDR3 loop: CASSGRDGNYGYTF. The CDR3 coding sequence is TGTGCCAGCAGCGGGAGGGACGGGAACTATGGCTACACCTTC.